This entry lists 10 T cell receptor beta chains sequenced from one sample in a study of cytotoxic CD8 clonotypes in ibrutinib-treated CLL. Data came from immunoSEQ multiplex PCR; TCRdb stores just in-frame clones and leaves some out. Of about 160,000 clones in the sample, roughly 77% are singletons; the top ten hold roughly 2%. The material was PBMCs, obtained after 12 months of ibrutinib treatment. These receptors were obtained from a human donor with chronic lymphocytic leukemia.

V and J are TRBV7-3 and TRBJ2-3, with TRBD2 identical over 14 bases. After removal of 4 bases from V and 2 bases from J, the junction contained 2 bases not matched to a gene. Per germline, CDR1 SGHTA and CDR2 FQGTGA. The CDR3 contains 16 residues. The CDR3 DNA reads TGTGCCAGCAGCTCGGGACTAGCGGGAGCCACAGATACGCAGTATTTT. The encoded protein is CASSSGLAGATDTQYF.

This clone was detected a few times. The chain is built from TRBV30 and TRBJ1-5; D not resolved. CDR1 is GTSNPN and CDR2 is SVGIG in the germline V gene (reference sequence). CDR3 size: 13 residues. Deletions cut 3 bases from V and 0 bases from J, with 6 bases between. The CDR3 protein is CAWSRNSNQPQHF. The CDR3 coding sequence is TGTGCCTGGAGCCGCAATAGCAATCAGCCCCAGCATTTT.

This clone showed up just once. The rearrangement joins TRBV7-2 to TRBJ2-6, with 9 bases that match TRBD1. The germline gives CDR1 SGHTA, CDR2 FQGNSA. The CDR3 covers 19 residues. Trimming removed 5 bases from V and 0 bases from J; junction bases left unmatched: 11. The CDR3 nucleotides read TGTGCCAGCAGCCCCCGACGGACAGGGGTTGGCTCTGGGGCCAACGTCCTGACTTTC. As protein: CASSPRRTGVGSGANVLTF. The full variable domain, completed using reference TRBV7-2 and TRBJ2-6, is GAGVSQSPSNKVTEKGKDVELRCDPISGHTALYWYRQSLGQGLEFLIYFQGNSAPDKSGLPSDRFSAERTGGSVSTLTIQRTQQEDSAVYLCASSPRRTGVGSGANVLTFGAGSRLTVL.

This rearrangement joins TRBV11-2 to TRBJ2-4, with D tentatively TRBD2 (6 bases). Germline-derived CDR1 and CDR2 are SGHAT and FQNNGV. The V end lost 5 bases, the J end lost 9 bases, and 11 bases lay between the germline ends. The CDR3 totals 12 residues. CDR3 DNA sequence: TGTGCCAGCAGCCGCCCCGGGGGCATTCAGTACTTC. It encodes CASSRPGGIQYF.

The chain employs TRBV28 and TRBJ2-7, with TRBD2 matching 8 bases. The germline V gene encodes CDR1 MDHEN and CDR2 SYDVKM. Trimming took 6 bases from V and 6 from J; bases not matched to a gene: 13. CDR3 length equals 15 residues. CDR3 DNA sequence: TGTGCCAGCAGCCCCACTAGCGGCCGATGGGGCGAGCAGTACTTC. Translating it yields CASSPTSGRWGEQYF.

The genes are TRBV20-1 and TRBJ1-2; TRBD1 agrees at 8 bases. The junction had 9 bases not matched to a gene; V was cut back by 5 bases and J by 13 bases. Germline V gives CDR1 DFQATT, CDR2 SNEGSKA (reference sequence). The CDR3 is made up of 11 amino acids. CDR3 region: CSAPRDRLSTF. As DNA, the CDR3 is TGCAGTGCTCCCCGGGACAGGCTTAGCACCTTC.

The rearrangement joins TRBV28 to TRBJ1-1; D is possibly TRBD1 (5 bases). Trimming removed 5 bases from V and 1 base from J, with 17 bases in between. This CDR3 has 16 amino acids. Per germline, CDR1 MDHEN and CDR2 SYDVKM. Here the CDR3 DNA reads TGTGCCAGCAGTCGCGACGAGGGACGGACGAACACTGAAGCTTTCTTT. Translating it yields CASSRDEGRTNTEAFF.

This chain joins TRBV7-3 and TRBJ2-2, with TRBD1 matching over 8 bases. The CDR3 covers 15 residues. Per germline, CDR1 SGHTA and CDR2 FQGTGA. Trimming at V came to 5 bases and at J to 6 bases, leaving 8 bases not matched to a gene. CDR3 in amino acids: CASSPGGGSAGELFF. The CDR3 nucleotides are TGTGCCAGCAGCCCAGGGGGCGGATCTGCCGGGGAGCTGTTTTTT.

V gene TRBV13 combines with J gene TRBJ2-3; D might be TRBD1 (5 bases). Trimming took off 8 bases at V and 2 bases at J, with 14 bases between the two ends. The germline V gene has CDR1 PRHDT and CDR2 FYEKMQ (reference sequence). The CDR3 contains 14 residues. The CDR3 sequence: CASRWQGSTDTQYF. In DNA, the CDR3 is TGTGCCAGCCGCTGGCAGGGCTCCACAGATACGCAGTATTTT.

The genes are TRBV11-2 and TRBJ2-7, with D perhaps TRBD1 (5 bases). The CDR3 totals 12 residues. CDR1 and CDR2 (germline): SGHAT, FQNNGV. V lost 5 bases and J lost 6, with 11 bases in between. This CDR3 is CASSPRQSEQYF. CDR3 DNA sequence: TGTGCCAGCAGCCCCAGACAGTCCGAGCAGTACTTC.